Described below is a single T cell receptor beta chain sequence and its context. Its antigen is unidentified. The data derive from a study of CD8 T cells in ankylosing spondylitis. Study outcomes and limitations: Made up of eight highly homologous variants, a TCR beta motif appeared characteristic of ankylosing spondylitis blood.

TCRdb passed the 5' RACE reads through MiXCR, listing each CDR3 protein once. Of 100,000 to 150,000 distinct CDR3 sequences in the sample, about 15% were seen once. The clonotype comes from a male donor with ankylosing spondylitis. The sequencing sample was made of blood, either unsorted or a sorted T cell fraction (not recorded which).

The CDR3, as DNA: TGCGCCAGCAGCCAAGGGGTAGGGGGCTCCTACAATGAGCAGTTCTTC. Amino acids: CASSQGVGGSYNEQFF. This chain connects TRBV4-3 to TRBJ2-1, with TRBD1 as a possible D gene (6 bases). V lost 1 base, J lost 0 bases, and 10 bases lay in between. CDR3 length: 16 amino acids. Germline V gene data show CDR1 as LGHNA and CDR2 as YSLEER.